Listed below are T cell receptor beta chains from one sample, sequenced in a study of T cells in Graves' hyperthyroidism and ophthalmopathy. TCRdb re-called the multiplex PCR reads with MiXCR, one entry per CDR3 protein. Of nearly 600,000 distinct CDR3 sequences in the sample, approximately 15% were seen once. The sequenced material came from blood. These receptors were taken from a woman aged 25 to 39 with Graves' hyperthyroidism that later progressed to Graves' ophthalmopathy. Each CDR3 is given with its conserved first and last residue. Fields, in order: V gene, clone size, J gene, D gene, CDR3 DNA, CDR3 protein. A D gene is named only where the DNA matches it firmly. Expanded clones are given a class, and other clones once, few, many or no size at all.

TRBV5-1	many	TRBJ1-6	-	TGCGCCAGCAGCTTGCTTAACGGTCAGGGACCGGATTCACCCCTCCACTTT	CASSLLNGQGPDSPLHF
TRBV19	-	TRBJ2-5	-	TGTGCCAGTAGCGGGACCCAGTACTTC	CASSGTQYF
TRBV14	many	TRBJ2-1	-	TGTGCCAGCAGCCAAGCTAGCGTTGACAATGAGCAGTTCTTC	CASSQASVDNEQFF
TRBV14	-	TRBJ2-5	TRBD1	TGTGCCAGCAGCCAAGAACAGGGGGCCTGGGAGACCCAGTACTTC	CASSQEQGAWETQYF
TRBV7-2	many	TRBJ1-5	TRBD1	TGTGCCAGCAGCTTAGTCGGAACCGGGACAGGAAATAGTCAGCCCCAGCATTTT	CASSLVGTGTGNSQPQHF
TRBV2	many	TRBJ1-1	-	TGTGCCAGCAGCTCACAGGGTTGGGCTGAAGCTTTCTTT	CASSSQGWAEAFF
TRBV29-1	many	TRBJ2-7	TRBD1	TGCAGCGTTGGTCAGGGGGCTTCCTACGAGCAGTACTTC	CSVGQGASYEQYF
TRBV7-6	many	TRBJ2-7	-	TGTGCCAGCAGCTTTCAAGAAGGGCGGGAGCAGTACTTC	CASSFQEGREQYF
TRBV28	many	TRBJ2-7	-	TGTGCCAGCAGTTGGCTCCACGAGCAGTACTTC	CASSWLHEQYF
TRBV9	few	TRBJ1-2	-	TGTGCCAGCAGCGTAGGAGCCACAGGAGAATATGGCTACACCTTC	CASSVGATGEYGYTF
TRBV28	-	TRBJ2-7	TRBD2	TGTGCCAGCAAAATGGGACTAGCGGTAACCTACGAGCAGTACTTC	CASKMGLAVTYEQYF
TRBV3-1	few	TRBJ2-1	TRBD2	TGTGCCAGCAGCCAAGATCAGGTTAGCGGGAGATACAATGAGCAGTTCTTC	CASSQDQVSGRYNEQFF
TRBV3-1	few	TRBJ1-2	-	TGTGCCAGCAGCCAACCCCAAACAGATGTCTTTGGCTACACCTTC	CASSQPQTDVFGYTF
TRBV2	many	TRBJ2-1	TRBD2	TGTGCCAGCAGTGTGACTAGCGGGAGATACAATGAGCAGTTCTTC	CASSVTSGRYNEQFF
TRBV28	many	TRBJ2-7	-	TGTGCCAGCAGCGAGGGTAGTCGGTCCTACGAGCAGTACTTC	CASSEGSRSYEQYF
TRBV6-2/TRBV6-3	many	TRBJ1-1	TRBD1	TGTGCCAGCAGTTCCGGGACAGCGAATGTGAACACTGAAGCTTTCTTT	CASSSGTANVNTEAFF
TRBV28	many	TRBJ2-5	-	TGTGCCAGCAGTGGCCGGGGGCTAACGGAGACCCAGTACTTC	CASSGRGLTETQYF
TRBV12-3/TRBV12-4	-	TRBJ2-5	-	TGTGCCAGCAGTTTTGAGGAGGGGGTAGGAGAGACCCAGTACTTC	CASSFEEGVGETQYF
TRBV5-5	many	TRBJ2-1	TRBD2	TGTGCCAGCAGCCTACCCGGGGGACTACAGAATGAGCAGTTCTTC	CASSLPGGLQNEQFF
TRBV10-3	many	TRBJ2-7	TRBD1	TGTGCCATCACAGGGGGATCGGGTTCGCAGTACTTC	CAITGGSGSQYF
TRBV27	many	TRBJ1-1	-	TGTGCCAGCAGTTGGAAACCGTCGCAGGGAGGGGGCACTGAAGCTTTCTTT	CASSWKPSQGGGTEAFF
TRBV24-1	few	TRBJ1-4	-	TGTGCCACCAGTGAGAGTGGCGGGTCTCCCGCGGGAAAACTGTTTTTT	CATSESGGSPAGKLFF
TRBV20-1	few	TRBJ2-5	-	TGCAGTGCTAGAGAAGGGGTTTATCGGCCGGGGGCTTTAGAGACCCAGTACTTC	CSAREGVYRPGALETQYF
TRBV18	many	TRBJ1-1	TRBD1	TGTGCCAGCTCACCACGACAGGGGGCGAACACTGAAGCTTTCTTT	CASSPRQGANTEAFF
TRBV15	many	TRBJ2-7	-	TGTGCCACCAGCAGAGATACTGTGGGCCGCGAGCAGTACTTC	CATSRDTVGREQYF
TRBV4-1	many	TRBJ2-7	-	TGCGCCAGCAGCCAAGATCCTACTTCCTACGAGCAGTACTTC	CASSQDPTSYEQYF
TRBV28	many	TRBJ2-7	TRBD1	TGTGCCAGCACCCCGGGGGACAGGGCCTACGAGCAGTACTTC	CASTPGDRAYEQYF
TRBV7-8	-	TRBJ2-7	TRBD1	TGTGCCAGCAACCTTCCAAGACAGGGGGGATCTGGAGAGCAGTACTTC	CASNLPRQGGSGEQYF
TRBV29-1	many	TRBJ2-5	-	TGCAGCGTTGAAAAGGGGGAGACCCAGTACTTC	CSVEKGETQYF
TRBV13	few	TRBJ1-1	-	TGTGCCAGCAGCCGTCCCGGGGGGCTGCCTGAAGCTTTCTTT	CASSRPGGLPEAFF
TRBV2	many	TRBJ1-5	-	TGTGCCAGCAGCACCGGGGTAGGCAATCAGCCCCAGCATTTT	CASSTGVGNQPQHF
TRBV11-3	many	TRBJ2-7	-	TGTGCCAGCAGCTTGGATAGGACCTCCGCCCTACGGGAGCAGTACTTC	CASSLDRTSALREQYF
TRBV5-1	few	TRBJ1-1	-	TGCGCCAGCAGCTACGGGTCAGGGGCCACTGAAGCTTTCTTT	CASSYGSGATEAFF
TRBV24-1	many	TRBJ2-5	-	TGTGCCACCAGTAGCCCAGGGATGGGAGAGACCCAGTACTTC	CATSSPGMGETQYF
TRBV4-3	many	TRBJ1-2	TRBD1	TGCGCCAGCAGCCAAATCGGACAGGGAGATGGCTACACCTTC	CASSQIGQGDGYTF
TRBV11-3	few	TRBJ2-1	-	TGTGCCAGCAGCATTAACCTAGGAGGCGAGCAGTTCTTC	CASSINLGGEQFF
TRBV11-2	-	TRBJ2-3	-	TGTGCCAGCAGCATCTCTTTCGATACGCAGTATTTT	CASSISFDTQYF
TRBV2	many	TRBJ1-4	-	TGTGCCAGCAGCGCCGACAGGTTGGGTAATGAAAAACTGTTTTTT	CASSADRLGNEKLFF
TRBV28	many	TRBJ2-1	-	TGTGCCAGCAGGCCGGGACTCCACTCCTACAATGAGCAGTTCTTC	CASRPGLHSYNEQFF
TRBV6-6	-	TRBJ2-7	-	TGTGCCAGCAGTTACTCGTTTAGGCAGGGAAACTCCTACGAGCAGTACTTC	CASSYSFRQGNSYEQYF